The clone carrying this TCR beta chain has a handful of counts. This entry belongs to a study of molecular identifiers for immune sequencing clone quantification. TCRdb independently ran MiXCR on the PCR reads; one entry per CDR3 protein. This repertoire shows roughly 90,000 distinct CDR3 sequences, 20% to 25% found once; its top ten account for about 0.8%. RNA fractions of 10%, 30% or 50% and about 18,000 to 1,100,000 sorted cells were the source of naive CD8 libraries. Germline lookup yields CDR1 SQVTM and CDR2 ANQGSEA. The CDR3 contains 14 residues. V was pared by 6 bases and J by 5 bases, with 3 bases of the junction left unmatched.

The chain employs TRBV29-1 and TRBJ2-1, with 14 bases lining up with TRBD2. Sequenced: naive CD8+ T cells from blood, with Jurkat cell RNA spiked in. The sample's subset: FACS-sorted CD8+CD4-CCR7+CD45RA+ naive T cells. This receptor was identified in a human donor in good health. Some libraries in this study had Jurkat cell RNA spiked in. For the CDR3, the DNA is TGCAGCGTGGAGGGACTAGCGGGAGACAATGAGCAGTTCTTC. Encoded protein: CSVEGLAGDNEQFF.